Each of the 5 T cell receptor beta chains below was sequenced from the same sample in a study of blood T cell repertoires in COVID-19. Clones were read by immunoSEQ multiplex PCR, and TCRdb kept only the in-frame ones, dropping some. The sample records roughly 200,000 clones, around 84% being singletons. The sequenced sample consisted of peripheral blood. The source of these receptors is a woman older than 75 with active or convalescent COVID-19.

The J gene is TRBJ2-7, the V gene TRBV11-3, with a weak D call TRBD2 (5 bases). Germline CDR1 reads SGHNT; CDR2 reads YENEEA. Trimming stripped 5 bases from V and 3 bases from J, with 8 bases between. The CDR3 is made up of 12 amino acids. CDR3 region: CASSRDYYEQYF. The CDR3 DNA reads as TGTGCCAGCAGCCGAGACTACTACGAGCAGTACTTC. Full variable domain (outside the CDR3, taken from reference TRBV11-3 and TRBJ2-7): EAGVVQSPRYKIIEKKQPVAFWCNPISGHNTLYWYLQNLGQGPELLIRYENEEAVDDSQLPKDRFSAERLKGVDSTLKIQPAELGDSAVYLCASSRDYYEQYFGPGTRLTVT.

This clone turned up a few times. The V call is TRBV7-7, the J call TRBJ2-1, with 13 nucleotides matching TRBD2. J gave up 5 bases and V 5 bases, and 3 bases lay outside the gene matches. In germline, CDR1 is SSHAT, CDR2 FNYEAQ (reference sequence). CDR3 length: 15 amino acids. This CDR3 reads CASSRTSGSHNEQFF. DNA of the CDR3: TGTGCCAGCAGCCGGACTAGCGGGAGCCACAATGAGCAGTTCTTC.

This chain links TRBV7-2 with TRBJ2-3; no clear D gene. Trimming shortened V by 2 bases and J by 5 bases, and 5 bases separated the two germline ends. CDR3 length equals 12 residues. CDR1 is SGHTA, CDR2 FQGNSA, per germline. Written as DNA, the CDR3 is TGTGCCAGCAGCTTATCCATAGATACGCAGTATTTT. Translating it yields CASSLSIDTQYF.

This clone appeared a single time. The chain links TRBV19 to TRBJ1-1; weak D call: TRBD1 (5 bases). The germline V and J ends were trimmed by 6 bases and 4 bases, with 15 bases remaining between them. The germline CDR1 and CDR2 sequences are LNHDA and SQIVND (reference sequence). There are 14 residues in the CDR3. The CDR3 region has the DNA TGTGCCAGTAGATCCGGGACTTGGAGCACTGAAGCTTTCTTT. Encoded protein: CASRSGTWSTEAFF.

This clone was counted only a few times. This rearrangement joins TRBV11-2 to TRBJ1-3; TRBD1 matches 9 bases. CDR3 length: 17 amino acids. Trimming removed 5 bases from V and 3 bases from J; junction bases left unmatched: 11. Germline values: CDR1 SGHAT, CDR2 FQNNGV. CDR3 sequence: CASSPRDRVTSGNTIYF. CDR3 bases: TGTGCCAGCAGCCCCCGGGACAGGGTTACTAGTGGAAACACCATATATTTT.